The T cell receptor beta chain described here comes from a study of T cells after yellow fever vaccination. Study context: When fractions had low cell numbers, they were prepared with SMART-Seq v4 Ultra Low Input. Regarding the study as a whole: Post-booster repertoires contained most primary-vaccination clones again (approximately 97% CD4, about 90% CD8).

CDR3 size: 17 residues. J lost 2 bases, V lost 6 bases, and 10 bases had no gene match. Germline CDR1 and CDR2: MNHEY and SMNVEV (reference sequence). MiXCR, applied by TCRdb to the 5' RACE reads, yields one record per CDR3 protein. Among about 350,000 distinct CDR3 sequences listed, 8% to 9.5% were seen once. The table lists this clonotype with a few counts. Its target is unknown. The sample in question was PBMCs, obtained about 41 days after the first yellow fever vaccination. The clonotype originates from a man between 18 and 35 years old who received the YFV17D yellow fever vaccine. The gene calls are TRBV27 and TRBJ2-3, with TRBD1 identical over 11 bases. The CDR3 loop is CASRRFVDRGHTDTQYF. The DNA of the CDR3 is TGTGCCAGCAGGCGATTCGTGGACAGGGGGCACACAGATACGCAGTATTTT.